Listed here is a single T cell receptor beta chain. This record comes from a study of cytomegalovirus exposure and HLA in healthy donors. Looked up from germline, CDR1 is MNHNS and CDR2 is SASEGT. V lost 8 bases to trimming and J lost 0 bases, with 14 bases between them. This CDR3 is built from 14 residues. In the PCR, 60 Vbeta and 13 Jbeta primers were used. Some clones are missing from TCRdb's copy, which holds only in-frame ones; the method was immunoSEQ multiplex PCR. The listing records 200,000 to 250,000 clones. The sequence was obtained from a woman aged 30 to 39 in good health and CMV-seropositive. V gene TRBV6-1 combines with J gene TRBJ2-7; D uncertain. The sequencing sample was made of PBMCs. The CDR3 region is CASLRGANSYEQYF. CDR3 nucleotides: TGTGCCAGCCTCAGAGGAGCTAACTCCTACGAGCAGTACTTC.